This T cell receptor beta chain was identified during a study of technical replicates of blood from a few donors. The V gene's germline CDR1 is SNHLY and CDR2 FYNNEI. The V and J ends lost 6 bases and 2 bases respectively, with 10 bases between them. This CDR3 spans 13 amino acids. Repertoires were generated with immunoSEQ multiplex PCR, while TCRdb's copy carries only in-frame clones and drops some. The sample includes more than 90,000 clones, around 95% of them seen just once. The TCR comes from a human donor in good health. V and J are TRBV2 and TRBJ1-1; no reliable D call. Sequencing input: T cells isolated from PBMCs. CDR3 residues: CASRGPGNTEAFF. In DNA form, the CDR3 reads TGTGCCAGCAGGGGTCCGGGAAACACTGAAGCTTTCTTT. The full variable domain, completed using reference TRBV2 and TRBJ1-1, is EPEVTQTPSHQVTQMGQEVILRCVPISNHLYFYWYRQILGQKVEFLVSFYNNEISEKSEIFDDQFSVERPDGSNFTLKIRSTKLEDSAMYFCASRGPGNTEAFFGQGTRLTVV.